In this sample, the clone carrying this T cell receptor (beta chain) turned up a few times. Its antigen is currently unknown. The source of the sample is a study of metastatic and nonmetastatic thyroid tumors. Looking at the study overall: Repertoires from malignant and benign thyroid patients were compared across blood and tumor or nodule tissue. General study findings and limits: According to reports, the diversity of TCR beta was significantly higher in malignant thyroid tumors than in benign nodules, and this held in both blood and tumor samples.

CDR1 and CDR2 (germline): MNHNS, SASEGT. The CDR3 totals 16 residues. V lost 6 bases to trimming and J lost 5 bases; unmatched junction nucleotides: 13. Methods used by the authors: The distant-metastasis classifier for papillary thyroid cancer was built from CDR3 differences across clinicopathological groups. TCRdb used MiXCR to call clones anew from the PCR reads. The authors' filters were not applied to this entry. The table lists 10,000 or so clones, approximately 31% of them singletons. No treatment had been given to any patient before thyroid surgery. The source of this sequence is a female donor with papillary thyroid cancer or a benign thyroid nodule (not recorded which). Some clones in this sample may be carry-over from other donors' samples. The sequencing input was tumor tissue. This chain joins TRBV6-1 and TRBJ2-5, with 9 positions matching TRBD1. CDR3 residues: CASSPSPGQGWETQYF. The CDR3 nucleotides are TGTGCCAGCAGCCCCAGCCCGGGACAGGGTTGGGAGACCCAGTACTTC.